A selection of T cell receptor beta chains follows, all from one sample in a study of T cells after yellow fever vaccination. TCRdb ran MiXCR on the 5' RACE reads and lists one entry per CDR3 protein. The sample carries 450,000 to 550,000 distinct CDR3 sequences, just over 20% recorded once. Sequenced here: PBMCs, sampled less than 25 days after the first yellow fever vaccination. These receptors were obtained from a man aged 18 to 29 who received the YFV17D yellow fever vaccine. Both conserved end residues are part of each CDR3.

TRBV27 14 CASSLGALGEKLFF
TRBV29-1 13 CSAKGQGGKTQYF
TRBV4-1 16 CASSQASGGKLGELFF
TRBV7-2 15 CASSPRPAGADTQYF
TRBV18 11 CASSPRDTQYF
TRBV5-1 14 CATKTGVNTGELFF
TRBV2 16 CASSEATSGDTDTQYF
TRBV28 16 CASSLNSLRVLYGYTF
TRBV5-1 15 CASSSPTAGNTEAFF
TRBV4-2 16 CASSRVCGSCEETQYF
TRBV10-1 14 CASSDRGHTDTQYF
TRBV27 14 CASSPWTGGTEAFF
TRBV7-3 14 CASSLQVAGGTQYF
TRBV19 16 CASSSRTDSTNEKLFF
TRBV6-2/TRBV6-3 18 CASSYSPGQGALGQPQHF
TRBV29-1 13 CSVGDRANEKLFF
TRBV3-1 14 CASSYRQLQETQYF
TRBV23-1 13 CASIQGDGETQYF
TRBV12-3/TRBV12-4 13 CASNLGVNTEAFF
TRBV29-1 11 CSVVWGTEAFF
TRBV7-3 14 CASSSSGYQETQYF
TRBV5-1 13 CASSRAVQETQYF
TRBV7-2 11 CASSLLGTQYF
TRBV27 14 CASSPGMGVPGYTF
TRBV6-1 12 CASSGATIEQFF
TRBV12-3/TRBV12-4 15 CASSLSAGAHNEQFF
TRBV20-1 13 CSAVPSSYNEQFF
TRBV27 15 CASSLFPGGTGELFF
TRBV12-3/TRBV12-4 14 CASSLRTSGGALFF
TRBV20-1 15 CSAKDRGSSGNTIYF
TRBV2 16 CASTRSGGVEYYEQFF
TRBV14 14 CASSQFIGQETQYF
TRBV4-3 17 CASSQDPAGIETGELFF
TRBV7-2 15 CASSLVSGGDETQYF
TRBV12-3/TRBV12-4 12 CASSFHVSEAFF
TRBV7-6 18 CASSFHGLGLAGGNEQFF
TRBV3-1 14 CASSQRAGSGEQYF
TRBV29-1 13 CSVGPGGPYEQYF
TRBV5-1 15 CASSPHGTGYNEQFF
TRBV20-1 13 CSARGPTHETQYF
TRBV7-2 15 CASSLQAGQLSEQYF
TRBV7-3 15 CASSLQAGGRDEQFF
TRBV18 13 CASSLHGNTEAFF
TRBV12-3/TRBV12-4 15 CASTVSSGPRGELFF
TRBV6-2/TRBV6-3 14 CASSYAAHNSPLLF